The clone carrying this TCR beta chain appeared a few times. These data come from a study of blood T cells in healthy people across ages. Between the trimmed V and J ends, which lost 2 bases and 10 bases, there was a span of 19 bases. Germline assignment: CDR1 SGDLS and CDR2 YYNGEE. The CDR3 runs to 15 residues. Sample-barcoded 5' priming and a J-beta primer mix drove a second PCR of 7 to 11 cycles. From the 5' RACE reads, TCRdb called clonotypes with MiXCR, one entry per CDR3 protein. The data contain roughly 1.6 million distinct CDR3 sequences, roughly 32% of them singletons. This receptor was taken from a woman aged 25 to 45 in good health. Sequencing was carried out using blood. The chain carries TRBV9 and TRBJ2-1; either TRBD1 or TRBD2 may supply D (5 bases each). The CDR3 here is CASSVPGPVSDEQFF. The CDR3 region has the DNA TGTGCCAGCAGCGTTCCGGGACCCGTATCGGACGAGCAGTTCTTC.